This TCR beta chain was captured by sequencing in a study of OX40 agonist ivuxolimab in advanced cancers. V dropped 1 base and J dropped 2 bases, with 12 bases sitting between them. Per germline, CDR1 MNHEY and CDR2 SVGAGI. The CDR3 covers 15 residues. Researchers took blood at baseline, on cycle 4 day 1, and on cycle 7 day 1. Note on this clone: Antigen specificity is unknown.

The protocol was immunoSEQ multiplex PCR, while the TCRdb copy is restricted to in-frame clones and leaves out a portion. This table holds over 75,000 clones, 80% to 95% found once. Points from the study as a whole: Fewer expanded clones were found on average in CD4+ than in CD8+ T cells. Not determined was the antigen specificity of the expanded peripheral T cells. Normalized expansion of T-cell clones was also low for some nonresponders.

The sequencing here drew on CD4+ or CD8+ T cells sorted from blood, taken in a trial of the OX40 agonist ivuxolimab. V is TRBV6-5 and J is TRBJ2-7, with D possibly TRBD1 on 5 matching bases. The TCR comes from an adult with an advanced solid tumor such as melanoma, head and neck, liver or kidney cancer. Here the CDR3 DNA reads TGTGCCAGCAGTTACTTTGGGGCAGGAACCTACGAGCAGTACTTC. It encodes CASSYFGAGTYEQYF.